Shown below are 19 T cell receptor beta chains from a single sample sequenced in a study of CD8+CD57+ T cells in acquired aplastic anemia. Using genomic DNA as the template, TCR beta VDJ and CDR3 profiling was carried out. TCRdb analysed the reads with MiXCR anew, one entry per CDR3 protein. Of roughly 280,000 distinct CDR3 sequences in the sample, approximately 57% are singletons; the top ten hold around 1.2%. Patients included in sequencing had previously demonstrated CD8+CD57+ cell expansion by flow cytometry. The sequencing sample was made of sorted CD4+, CD8+, or CD8+CD57+ T cells (not recorded which) from PBMCs. The receptors here all came from a human donor with aplastic anemia.

This rearrangement joins TRBV10-3 to TRBJ1-3, with D unresolved. CDR1 ENHRY and CDR2 SYGVKD come from the germline V gene. V was shortened by 2 bases and J by 0 bases, with 14 bases between the two germline ends. This CDR3 comprises 17 residues. DNA for the CDR3: TGTGCCATCAGTGAGAGTGTCCAGGCAAGCTCTGGAAACACCATATATTTT. Translating it yields CAISESVQASSGNTIYF.

This chain joins TRBV7-3 and TRBJ1-1; 8 bases are shared with TRBD1. Germline CDR1 reads SGHTA; CDR2 reads FQGTGA. V was pared by 5 bases and J by 11 bases, with 13 bases of the junction left unmatched. The CDR3 contains 14 residues. CDR3 in DNA: TGTGCCAGCAGCGCCGGACAGGGCCTGGGTTCGGCTTTCTTT. Its translation: CASSAGQGLGSAFF. Filled out from reference TRBV7-3 and TRBJ1-1, the complete variable domain reads GAGVSQTPSNKVTEKGKYVELRCDPISGHTALYWYRQSLGQGPEFLIYFQGTGAADDSGLPNDRFFAVRPEGSVSTLKIQRTERGDSAVYLCASSAGQGLGSAFFGQGTRLTVV.

The V call is TRBV20-1, the J call TRBJ2-7; 9 bases fit TRBD2. V was clipped by 1 base and J by 3 bases; unmatched bases: 4. Germline V gene data show CDR1 as DFQATT and CDR2 as SNEGSKA (reference sequence). CDR3 length: 14 amino acids. As DNA, the CDR3 is TGCAGTGCTAGAGGGGATAGCGGGAGCTACGAGCAGTACTTC. Translated, it gives CSARGDSGSYEQYF.

This clonotype was seen at least ten times. V is TRBV3-1 and J is TRBJ2-5, with 14 bases fitting TRBD2. Trimming at V came to 4 bases and at J to 7 bases, leaving 8 bases not matched to a gene. Per the germline V gene, CDR1 is LGHDT and CDR2 is YNNKEL (reference sequence). The CDR3 extends over 16 amino acids. CDR3 DNA: TGTGCCAGCAGCCCCCGGGGACTAGCGGGAGACGGGACCCAGTACTTC. It yields the protein CASSPRGLAGDGTQYF.

This clonotype has a count of ten or more. The gene calls are TRBV20-1 and TRBJ2-3; 14 nucleotides align to TRBD2. The CDR3 covers 16 residues. V gave up 5 bases and J gave up 7 bases; unmatched junction bases: 11. CDR1 and CDR2 (germline): DFQATT, SNEGSKA (reference sequence). The CDR3 DNA reads as TGCAGTGCTGGGGATGGGACTAGCGGGAGCGGATATACGCAGTATTTT. It encodes CSAGDGTSGSGYTQYF.

The chain employs TRBV10-2 and TRBJ2-7, with D maybe TRBD1 (5 bases). The V and J ends lost 6 bases and 0 bases respectively, with 12 bases between them. The CDR3 loop spans 14 amino acids. CDR1 is WSHSY, CDR2 SAAADI, per germline. The CDR3 region is CASSQQESSYEQYF. As DNA, the CDR3 is TGCGCCAGCAGCCAACAGGAGAGCTCCTACGAGCAGTACTTC.

This chain links TRBV19 with TRBJ1-4; 9 bases fit TRBD1. Germline V gene data show CDR1 as LNHDA and CDR2 as SQIVND (reference sequence). This CDR3 has 18 amino acids. V was clipped by 5 bases and J by 2 bases; unmatched bases: 12. CDR3 residues: CASSPDRGLIATNEKLFF. CDR3 nucleotides: TGTGCCAGTAGTCCGGACAGGGGCCTTATTGCGACTAATGAAAAACTGTTTTTT.

The V gene is TRBV7-9, the J gene TRBJ2-2, with a weak D call TRBD2 (6 bases). V was clipped by 2 bases and J by 2 bases, with 12 bases between them. Looked up from germline, CDR1 is SEHNR and CDR2 is FQNEAQ (reference sequence). CDR3 length: 16 amino acids. CDR3 coding DNA: TGTGCCAGCAGCTTAAGGGATAGCGGCAACACCGGGGAGCTGTTTTTT. It specifies CASSLRDSGNTGELFF. Using reference TRBV7-9 and TRBJ2-2 for the parts outside the CDR3, the full variable domain is DTGVSQNPRHKITKRGQNVTFRCDPISEHNRLYWYRQTLGQGPEFLTYFQNEAQLEKSRLLSDRFSAERPKGSFSTLEIQRTEQGDSAMYLCASSLRDSGNTGELFFGEGSRLTVL.

This chain joins TRBV15 and TRBJ2-2; no clear D gene. CDR1 and CDR2 from the germline V gene are LNHNV and YYDKDF (reference sequence). The CDR3 consists of 14 residues. The germline V and J ends were trimmed by 3 bases and 7 bases, with 12 bases remaining between them. DNA of the CDR3: TGTGCCACCAGCAGGGGAAACGGGCACGGGGAGCTGTTTTTT. Amino acids: CATSRGNGHGELFF.

This chain links TRBV3-1 with TRBJ2-1; 7 bases are a match to TRBD1. J was trimmed by 8 bases and V by 5 bases; bases with no gene match: 15. The CDR3 contains 16 residues. The V gene's germline CDR1 is LGHDT and CDR2 YNNKEL (reference sequence). CDR3 in DNA: TGTGCCAGCAGCAAAAAACCGGGACAGACGACCCATGAGCAGTTCTTC. This translates into CASSKKPGQTTHEQFF.

V and J are TRBV7-3 and TRBJ1-1; maybe TRBD1 (6 bases). The CDR3 is made up of 15 amino acids. CDR1 and CDR2 from the germline V gene are SGHTA and FQGTGA. Between the trimmed V and J ends, which lost 6 bases and 3 bases, there was a span of 17 bases. The CDR3: CASRLAPGAHTEAFF. CDR3 DNA sequence: TGTGCCAGCAGACTAGCCCCGGGGGCCCACACTGAAGCTTTCTTT.

The rearrangement links TRBV15 to TRBJ2-1, with 9 bases matching TRBD2. The trim removed 1 base at V and 6 bases at J, leaving 4 bases unmatched. The CDR3 sequence is 15 residues long. In germline, CDR1 is LNHNV, CDR2 YYDKDF (reference sequence). CDR3 in amino acids: CATSRVSGGRNEQFF. CDR3 in DNA: TGTGCCACCAGCAGAGTTAGCGGGGGCCGCAATGAGCAGTTCTTC.

The chain has TRBV4-1 and TRBJ2-3; D is unresolved. The CDR3 is 18 amino acids. Germline CDR1 MGHRA, CDR2 YSYEKL. With 3 bases removed from V and 2 bases from J, the gap between germline ends came to 21 bases. DNA for the CDR3: TGCGCCAGCAGCCACCCAAACCCGCCCCAACCTATCACAGATACGCAGTATTTT. This codes for CASSHPNPPQPITDTQYF.

This clonotype was recorded many times. V is TRBV6-5 and J is TRBJ2-3; D call uncertain. Germline CDR1 is MNHEY and CDR2 is SVGAGI. V lost 2 bases, J lost 0 bases, and 12 bases lay in between. This CDR3 is built from 16 residues. This CDR3 is CASSYRFSRSTDTQYF. CDR3 nucleotides: TGTGCCAGCAGTTACCGGTTCTCCCGAAGCACAGATACGCAGTATTTT.

V gene TRBV25-1 combines with J gene TRBJ2-1, with 9 nucleotides matching TRBD2. CDR1 and CDR2 (germline): MGHDK, SYGVNS. CDR3 length equals 17 residues. The J segment lost 0 bases and the V segment lost 4 bases, leaving 7 bases of the junction unmatched. This CDR3 is CASSVSSGASSYNEQFF. The DNA for the CDR3 is TGTGCCAGCAGTGTCTCTAGCGGGGCGAGCTCCTACAATGAGCAGTTCTTC.

This clonotype was recorded many times. This rearrangement joins TRBV28 to TRBJ2-1; D uncertain. CDR1 is MDHEN and CDR2 is SYDVKM in the germline V gene. CDR3 size: 14 residues. V dropped 3 bases and J dropped 6 bases, with 12 bases sitting between them. DNA of the CDR3: TGTGCCAGCAGTTTGCAAGGGCGCGGCAATGAGCAGTTCTTC. Protein sequence: CASSLQGRGNEQFF.

V usage is TRBV19 and J usage is TRBJ2-3; D is undetermined. Germline CDR1 LNHDA, CDR2 SQIVND (reference sequence). CDR3 length: 14 residues. The V gene lost 5 bases and the J gene lost 7 bases, with 16 bases spanning the gap. CDR3 DNA sequence: TGTGCCAGTAGTGAAGCCCCTACGCGTCATACGCAGTATTTT. Residues: CASSEAPTRHTQYF. Filled out from reference TRBV19 and TRBJ2-3, the complete variable domain reads DGGITQSPKYLFRKEGQNVTLSCEQNLNHDAMYWYRQDPGQGLRLIYYSQIVNDFQKGDIAEGYSVSREKKESFPLTVTSAQKNPTAFYLCASSEAPTRHTQYFGPGTRLTVL.

The CDR3 region is CAGAAGSSTDTQYF. The CDR3 nucleotides read TGTGCCGGCGCGGCGGGGTCTAGCACAGATACGCAGTATTTT. The V call is TRBV6-6, the J call TRBJ2-3, with TRBD2 as a possible D gene (6 bases). Germline V gene sequence: CDR1 MNHNY, CDR2 SVGAGI (reference sequence). The CDR3 extends over 14 amino acids. The V gene lost 11 bases and the J gene lost 0 bases, with 15 bases spanning the gap.

The table lists this clonotype with many counts. CDR3 DNA sequence: TGTGCCAGCAGCTTAACGAACAGGGACTTGGCGGCCACCTTC. Its protein is CASSLTNRDLAATF. The chain is built from TRBV7-9 and TRBJ1-2; maybe TRBD1 (6 bases). The CDR3 runs to 14 residues. Trimming pared 2 bases from V and 13 bases from J, leaving 20 bases between. Germline CDR1 and CDR2: SEHNR and FQNEAQ (reference sequence).